These 28 T cell receptor beta chains originate from one sample sequenced in a study of identical twins. TCRdb analysed the 5' RACE reads with MiXCR anew, one entry per CDR3 protein. Of about 250,000 distinct CDR3 sequences in the sample, approximately 8.6% are singletons; the top ten hold 2.5% to 3.5%. The same specimen was also included in a second study, on yellow fever vaccine responses in identical twins.

Sequences were obtained from CD8+ T cells sorted from blood. These receptors were taken from a woman between 18 and 29 years old in good health.

This rearrangement joins TRBV7-9 to TRBJ1-1, with D unresolved. This CDR3 is built from 14 residues. CDR1 is SEHNR and CDR2 is FQNEAQ in the germline V gene (reference sequence). V was pared by 5 bases and J by 0 bases, with 10 bases between. CDR3 amino acids: CASSADTMNTEAFF. The CDR3 DNA reads as TGTGCCAGCAGCGCCGACACGATGAACACTGAAGCTTTCTTT.

The table lists this clonotype with a few counts. V gene TRBV7-6 combines with J gene TRBJ2-7, with 11 bases aligning to TRBD2. With 5 bases clipped from V and 4 bases from J, the junction kept 10 bases outside the gene matches. The CDR3 spans 16 residues. Germline-derived CDR1 and CDR2 are SGHVS and FNYEAQ. This chain's CDR3 is CASSPTTSGSVYEQYF. The CDR3 DNA reads as TGTGCCAGCAGCCCGACAACTAGCGGGAGCGTTTACGAGCAGTACTTC.

This clonotype was detected a few times. The V and J genes are TRBV6-2 or TRBV6-3 and TRBJ2-3; D gene uncertain. This CDR3 comprises 14 residues. Looked up from germline, CDR1 is MNHEY and CDR2 is SVGEGT. V lost 2 bases and J 0 bases, leaving 6 bases between the germline ends. The CDR3, as DNA: TGTGCCAGCAGTTACGGACGCAGCACAGATACGCAGTATTTT. Its protein product is CASSYGRSTDTQYF.

V gene TRBV6-1 combines with J gene TRBJ2-3, with D unresolved. The CDR3 covers 15 residues. V gave up 6 bases and J gave up 1 base, with 14 bases separating them. Germline CDR1 and CDR2: MNHNS and SASEGT. The CDR3 DNA reads TGTGCCAGCAGCGACCAGCCCGCCGGCACAGATACGCAGTATTTT. It specifies CASSDQPAGTDTQYF.

The J gene is TRBJ2-7, the V gene TRBV20-1; 8 bases are a match to TRBD2. Germline V gene data show CDR1 as DFQATT and CDR2 as SNEGSKA (reference sequence). The CDR3 totals 14 residues. V shed 6 bases, J shed 0 bases, and the junction held 7 bases outside the gene matches. CDR3 bases: TGCAGTGCCCAAGGAGCGGGAGACTCCTACGAGCAGTACTTC. Amino acids: CSAQGAGDSYEQYF.

The chain carries TRBV9 and TRBJ2-2; TRBD2 is a possible D gene (6 bases). The germline V and J ends were trimmed by 6 bases and 3 bases, with 9 bases remaining between them. Germline loops: CDR1 SGDLS, CDR2 YYNGEE. This CDR3 spans 13 amino acids. CDR3 sequence (DNA): TGTGCCAGCACGGGACTGTACACCGGGGAGCTGTTTTTT. It yields the protein CASTGLYTGELFF.

This chain connects TRBV2 to TRBJ2-5; no reliable D call. Germline CDR1 is SNHLY and CDR2 is FYNNEI. The CDR3 consists of 12 residues. The V end lost 6 bases, the J end lost 4 bases, and 9 bases lay between the germline ends. The CDR3 nucleotides read TGTGCCAGCAGACCGATCTTAGAGACCCAGTACTTC. Residues: CASRPILETQYF.

Remarks on this clonotype: A read error may produce the germline difference seen at one junction end. The J gene is TRBJ2-1, the V gene TRBV3-1; 11 nucleotides match TRBD2. The CDR3 covers 18 residues. The germline gives CDR1 LGHDT, CDR2 YNNKEL (reference sequence). As DNA, the CDR3 is TGTGCCTGCAGCCAGCGACAAGGGACTAGCGGAAAGAACAATGAGCAGTTCTTC. Protein: CACSQRQGTSGKNNEQFF.

The genes are TRBV29-1 and TRBJ2-1; 12 bases are a match to TRBD2. V lost 1 base and J lost 0; bases outside the gene matches: 4. The CDR3 consists of 17 residues. Looked up from germline, CDR1 is SQVTM and CDR2 is ANQGSEA. CDR3 residues: CSVEGLAGGTSYNEQFF. CDR3 nucleotide sequence: TGCAGCGTTGAAGGTCTAGCGGGAGGGACCTCCTACAATGAGCAGTTCTTC.

This clonotype was counted only a few times. V is TRBV20-1 and J is TRBJ2-7, with 10 bases identical to TRBD2. The V gene's germline CDR1 is DFQATT and CDR2 SNEGSKA (reference sequence). This CDR3 contains 16 residues. V gave up 0 bases and J gave up 7 bases; unmatched junction bases: 12. The CDR3 coding sequence is TGCAGTGCTAGAGATAGGGCTAGCGGGAGTGTCTTGGAGCAGTACTTC. This codes for CSARDRASGSVLEQYF.

This rearrangement joins TRBV6-1 to TRBJ2-7; tentatively, D is TRBD2 (6 bases). Germline CDR1 and CDR2: MNHNS and SASEGT. The CDR3 contains 15 residues. V gave up 2 bases and J gave up 2 bases, with 13 bases separating them. CDR3 sequence reads: CASSELDYPPYEQYF. The CDR3 DNA reads TGTGCCAGCAGTGAATTGGACTATCCCCCCTACGAGCAGTACTTC.

The chain combines TRBV5-1 with TRBJ2-5; TRBD2 aligns across 9 bases. V trimming: 4 bases; J trimming: 0 bases; junction bases outside the gene matches: 7. Germline CDR1 and CDR2: SGHRS and YFSETQ. The length of the CDR3 is 16 residues. The CDR3 DNA follows: TGCGCCAGCAGCCTCGTAGCGGGGGAGTACCAAGAGACCCAGTACTTC. Its protein is CASSLVAGEYQETQYF.

The chain couples TRBV28 to TRBJ2-7; TRBD1 matches 10 bases. CDR3 length equals 15 residues. Germline assignment: CDR1 MDHEN and CDR2 SYDVKM. The V segment lost 5 bases and the J segment 6 bases; nucleotides outside the gene matches: 10. The CDR3 DNA is TGTGCCAGCAGTCCTCCGGTGGGACAGGGGAGCGAGCAGTACTTC. Its protein product is CASSPPVGQGSEQYF.

The table lists this clonotype with a few counts. CDR3 amino acids: CSARGRQSLTYEQYF. In DNA form, the CDR3 reads TGCAGTGCTAGAGGTAGACAGTCCCTAACCTACGAGCAGTACTTC. This chain connects TRBV20-1 to TRBJ2-7; possible D gene TRBD1, 5 bases. Trimming removed 1 base at V and 2 bases at J, with 15 bases between. This CDR3 has 15 residues. CDR1 is DFQATT and CDR2 is SNEGSKA in the germline V gene (reference sequence).

The DNA for the CDR3 is TGTGCCAGCAGCCACCCGGAGGCAGGGGTCACCGGGGAGCTGTTTTTT. Its translation is CASSHPEAGVTGELFF. The chain uses TRBV3-1 and TRBJ2-2, with D possibly matching TRBD1 (6 bases). The CDR3 is made up of 16 amino acids. Trimming cost V 3 bases and J 4 bases, with 15 bases left between them. Germline V lookup: CDR1 LGHDT, CDR2 YNNKEL (reference sequence).

This clonotype has ten or more counts. The genes are TRBV7-2 and TRBJ2-5, with D unclear. Looked up from germline, CDR1 is SGHTA and CDR2 is FQGNSA. This CDR3 is built from 14 residues. V lost 1 base and J lost 1, with 7 bases in between. The CDR3 protein is CASSLVASQETQYF. For the CDR3, the DNA is TGTGCCAGCAGCTTAGTGGCCTCCCAAGAGACCCAGTACTTC.

The chain recombines TRBV4-3 with TRBJ2-7; 13 bases agree with TRBD2. V was pared by 3 bases and J by 3 bases, with 8 bases of the junction left unmatched. Per the germline V gene, CDR1 is LGHNA and CDR2 is YSLEER. The CDR3 has 17 amino acids. The CDR3: CASSQAPGLAGHYEQYF. CDR3 bases: TGCGCCAGCAGCCAGGCTCCGGGACTAGCGGGACACTACGAGCAGTACTTC.

This clonotype was detected a few times. The chain recombines TRBV11-2 with TRBJ2-5; the match to TRBD1 covers 9 bases. Trimming took 4 bases from V and 10 from J; bases not matched to a gene: 7. The germline V gene encodes CDR1 SGHAT and CDR2 FQNNGV. This CDR3 contains 13 residues. This chain's CDR3 is CASSSGQGWIQYF. The CDR3 DNA is TGTGCCAGCAGCTCTGGACAGGGGTGGATCCAGTACTTC.

V gene TRBV4-3 combines with J gene TRBJ2-2; 12 bases map to TRBD2. The length of the CDR3 is 19 residues. Germline V CDR1 and CDR2: LGHNA, YSLEER. J gave up 3 bases and V 4 bases, and 12 bases lay outside the gene matches. The CDR3 is CASSPEAGLAGPYTGELFF. DNA of the CDR3: TGCGCCAGCAGCCCCGAAGCCGGACTAGCGGGACCGTACACCGGGGAGCTGTTTTTT.

There are a few counts of this clonotype. The chain is built from TRBV6-2 or TRBV6-3 and TRBJ2-7; 8 bases align to TRBD2. The germline CDR1 and CDR2 sequences are MNHEY and SVGEGT. After removal of 4 bases from V and 1 base from J, the junction contained 9 bases not matched to a gene. This CDR3 contains 16 residues. The CDR3: CASSSELADDSYEQYF. DNA of the CDR3: TGTGCCAGCAGTTCCGAACTAGCGGATGATTCCTACGAGCAGTACTTC.

A few counts support this clonotype. The rearrangement uses TRBV21-1 and TRBJ2-1; the table calls TRBD2, which could not be checked here. TRBV21-1 is given as a pseudogene. CDR3 size: 16 residues. CDR3 loop: CASSPTGAGGYNEQFF. The CDR3 DNA reads TGTGCCAGCAGTCCCACGGGGGCGGGAGGTTACAATGAGCAGTTCTTC.

This clonotype has a count of ten or more. The chain couples TRBV12-5 to TRBJ2-5; TRBD1 agrees at 8 bases. The V gene end was trimmed by 1 base and the J gene end by 5 bases; junction bases not matched to a gene: 12. Germline loops: CDR1 LGHNT, CDR2 FRNRAP. The CDR3 spans 17 residues. The CDR3 loop is CASGLAGTGSLGETQYF. The CDR3 nucleotides read TGTGCTAGTGGTTTGGCCGGGACAGGCTCACTCGGGGAGACCCAGTACTTC.

In this sample, this clonotype turned up a few times. The J gene is TRBJ2-1, the V gene TRBV5-1; unclear D gene. CDR1 and CDR2 (germline): SGHRS, YFSETQ. This CDR3 is built from 13 residues. Trimming shortened V by 4 bases and J by 2 bases, and 7 bases separated the two germline ends. The CDR3 DNA reads as TGCGCCAGCAGCCTTAGGACCTACAATGAGCAGTTCTTC. This gives the protein CASSLRTYNEQFF.

The sample holds many counts of this clonotype. The gene calls are TRBV9 and TRBJ2-3, with 11 bases matching TRBD2. The CDR3 covers 15 residues. With V trimmed by 3 bases and J by 5 bases, 5 bases remained unmatched. The germline V gene encodes CDR1 SGDLS and CDR2 YYNGEE. The CDR3 region has the DNA TGTGCCAGCAGCGAGACTAGCGGGGTTGGAGATACGCAGTATTTT. Translating gives CASSETSGVGDTQYF.

In its sample, this clonotype was seen many times. The chain has TRBV24-1 and TRBJ1-5; TRBD1 might be the D (5 bases). CDR1 and CDR2 (germline): KGHDR, SFDVKD. This CDR3 is built from 13 residues. V lost 5 bases to trimming and J lost 8 bases, with 12 bases between them. The CDR3 region has the DNA TGTGCCACCAGTGGGGGGGTCCGGGAGCCCCAGCATTTT. Amino acids: CATSGGVREPQHF.

This clonotype showed up just a few times. The J gene is TRBJ2-7, the V gene TRBV30, with D uncertain. V was clipped by 2 bases and J by 4 bases, with 6 bases between them. The CDR3 spans 11 residues. Germline V lookup: CDR1 GTSNPN, CDR2 SVGIG (reference sequence). Here the CDR3 DNA reads TGTGCCTGGAGTTTGGCTTACGAGCAGTACTTC. Its translation: CAWSLAYEQYF.

In its sample, this clonotype was seen many times. V and J are TRBV12-3 or TRBV12-4 and TRBJ1-2; maybe TRBD1 (5 bases). V lost 6 bases to trimming and J lost 3 bases, with 11 bases between them. The CDR3 consists of 13 residues. CDR3 sequence reads: CASREGPHYGYTF. The CDR3 DNA follows: TGTGCCAGCAGAGAGGGACCGCACTATGGCTACACCTTC.

CDR3 nucleotide sequence: TGTGCCAGCAGCGTAGGGGGGAACGATAATTCACCCCTCCACTTT. Its protein product is CASSVGGNDNSPLHF. The chain recombines TRBV9 with TRBJ1-6; possibly TRBD1 for D (5 bases). The CDR3 contains 15 residues. CDR1 is SGDLS and CDR2 is YYNGEE in the germline V gene. Deletions cut 0 bases from V and 5 bases from J, with 9 bases between.